One sample yielded the 29 T cell receptor beta chains listed below, sequenced in a study of blood T cell repertoires in COVID-19. The method was immunoSEQ multiplex PCR; TCRdb's version includes in-frame clones alone and lacks a portion of them. Among roughly 46,000 clones listed, roughly 88% were seen once. Sequenced material: peripheral blood. Every receptor here comes from a human donor in a cohort sampled during active COVID-19. The donor label of this sample is uncertain.

The chain carries TRBV7-9 and TRBJ1-3, with TRBD1 identical over 9 bases. CDR1 SEHNR and CDR2 FQNEAQ come from the germline V gene (reference sequence). The trim removed 3 bases at V and 6 bases at J, leaving 3 bases unmatched. The CDR3 has 14 residues. DNA for the CDR3: TGTGCCAGCAGCTTCCGGGACAGGGTAAACACCATATATTTT. Translation: CASSFRDRVNTIYF.

This chain uses TRBV5-5 with TRBJ1-2, with a possible D match to TRBD1 (5 bases). The CDR3 length is 14 residues. Germline loops: CDR1 SGHKS, CDR2 YYEKEE (reference sequence). Trimming cost V 4 bases and J 6 bases, with 16 bases left between them. CDR3 sequence reads: CASSPWMGGDGYTF. The CDR3 region has the DNA TGTGCCAGCAGCCCCTGGATGGGGGGGGATGGCTACACCTTC.

The rearrangement links TRBV7-2 to TRBJ2-5; TRBD2 matches at 9 bases. Germline V gene lookup returns CDR1 SGHTA and CDR2 FQGNSA. The CDR3 runs to 15 residues. V lost 3 bases to trimming and J lost 4 bases; unmatched junction nucleotides: 6. For the CDR3, the DNA is TGTGCCAGCAGCTTTACTATGACTAGCGGAGAGACCCAGTACTTC. Residues: CASSFTMTSGETQYF.

The chain uses TRBV5-1 and TRBJ1-1; D gene ambiguous. CDR1 is SGHRS, CDR2 YFSETQ, per germline. This CDR3 has 13 residues. The ends were cut back, 1 base at V and 4 bases at J, with 8 bases in the middle. This CDR3 reads CASSLRPGTEAFF. CDR3 nucleotides: TGCGCCAGCAGCTTGAGGCCAGGCACTGAAGCTTTCTTT.

CDR3 sequence (DNA): TGTGCCAGCTCCCACAGGGAGGGTGAAGCTTTCTTT. This gives the protein CASSHREGEAFF. The rearrangement links TRBV18 to TRBJ1-1, with TRBD1 as a possible D gene (6 bases). V was shortened by 6 bases and J by 7 bases, with 12 bases between the two germline ends. The germline CDR1 and CDR2 sequences are KGHSH and LQKENI. The CDR3 is 12 amino acids. The full variable domain, in which reference TRBV18 and TRBJ1-1 provide the parts outside the CDR3, is NAGVMQNPRHLVRRRGQEARLRCSPMKGHSHVYWYRQLPEEGLKFMVYLQKENIIDESGMPKERFSAEFPKEGPSILRIQQVVRGDSAAYFCASSHREGEAFFGQGTRLTVV.

The chain carries TRBV9 and TRBJ2-3, with 8 bases that match TRBD2. Per the germline V gene, CDR1 is SGDLS and CDR2 is YYNGEE. J lost 0 bases, V lost 7 bases, and 1 base had no gene match. The CDR3 is 13 amino acids. The CDR3 coding sequence is TGTGCCAGCGCGGGGGGCAGCACAGATACGCAGTATTTT. This translates into CASAGGSTDTQYF.

The CDR3 DNA sequence: TGTGCCAGCACCATGGGGGGGAATCAGCCCCAGCATTTT. It specifies CASTMGGNQPQHF. This chain connects TRBV6-5 to TRBJ1-5; perhaps TRBD1 as D (5 bases). Germline assignment: CDR1 MNHEY and CDR2 SVGAGI. Trimming left V 7 bases short and J 4 bases short, with 11 bases between. The CDR3 is made up of 13 amino acids.

In regard to this clone: A read error may produce the germline difference seen at one junction end. The chain uses TRBV15 and TRBJ2-7; 8 nucleotides agree with TRBD1. CDR3 size: 14 residues. The V gene's germline CDR1 is LNHNV and CDR2 YYDKDF (reference sequence). Here the CDR3 reads CATSGDRGAYEQYF. The CDR3, as DNA: TGTGCCACCAGCGGAGACAGGGGAGCCTACGAGCAGTACTTC.

This rearrangement joins TRBV12-5 to TRBJ2-5, with D maybe TRBD1 (5 bases). This CDR3 contains 14 residues. Germline CDR1 is LGHNT and CDR2 is FRNRAP. Trimming shortened V by 1 base and J by 2 bases, and 8 bases separated the two germline ends. The DNA for the CDR3 is TGTGCTAGTGGTTTGGGGGCAGGGCAAGAGACCCAGTACTTC. Translated: CASGLGAGQETQYF.

This clone has more than one count but fewer than ten. V and J are TRBV28 and TRBJ2-1; D remains ambiguous. Trimming cost V 8 bases and J 6 bases, with 14 bases left between them. In germline, CDR1 is MDHEN, CDR2 SYDVKM. This CDR3 has 13 residues. Here the CDR3 reads CASGEVDSNEQFF. In nucleotides, the CDR3 is TGTGCCAGCGGCGAGGTAGATTCCAATGAGCAGTTCTTC.

This chain joins TRBV5-1 and TRBJ2-5; TRBD2 matches 8 bases. Germline CDR1 is SGHRS and CDR2 is YFSETQ. The CDR3 runs to 15 residues. Germline trimming cut 0 bases from V and 5 bases from J; bases unmatched to any gene: 6. CDR3 sequence: CASSLAGGPRETQYF. The DNA for the CDR3 is TGCGCCAGCAGCTTGGCGGGGGGGCCGCGTGAGACCCAGTACTTC.

J is TRBJ2-3 and V is TRBV7-9; weak D call: TRBD2 (7 bases). The germline V and J ends were trimmed by 5 bases and 5 bases, with 17 bases remaining between them. This CDR3 has 15 amino acids. Germline CDR1 and CDR2: SEHNR and FQNEAQ (reference sequence). The CDR3 reads CASSPSGGEGDTQYF. The DNA for the CDR3 is TGTGCCAGCAGCCCCTCGGGGGGCGAGGGAGATACGCAGTATTTT.

The chain couples TRBV6-2 or TRBV6-3 to TRBJ2-1; 7 bases agree with TRBD1. V shed 6 bases, J shed 5 bases, and the junction held 19 bases outside the gene matches. CDR3 length equals 18 residues. The germline V gene has CDR1 MNHEY and CDR2 SVGEGT. CDR3 nucleotide sequence: TGTGCCAGCAGCCCTCTCACCGCGACAGGGTATCGCGACAATGAGCAGTTCTTC. This translates into CASSPLTATGYRDNEQFF.

The V and J genes are TRBV24-1 and TRBJ2-1, with a weak D call TRBD1 (6 bases). The ends were cut back, 3 bases at V and 7 bases at J, with 12 bases in the middle. CDR1 is KGHDR and CDR2 is SFDVKD in the germline V gene. The CDR3 extends over 14 amino acids. The CDR3 region has the DNA TGTGCCACCAGTGATGGGCAGGGGTGGAATGAGCAGTTCTTC. This translates into CATSDGQGWNEQFF.

For the CDR3, the DNA is TGCAGCGTTGAAGGCCTAGCGGGGGGGCAAATCCCCGGGGAGCTGTTTTTT. Residues: CSVEGLAGGQIPGELFF. V and J are TRBV29-1 and TRBJ2-2, with 12 bases matching TRBD2. CDR1 is SQVTM, CDR2 ANQGSEA, per germline. The J segment lost 6 bases and the V segment lost 1 base, leaving 9 bases of the junction unmatched. The length of the CDR3 is 17 residues.

The chain couples TRBV12-5 to TRBJ2-1, with no clear D. Germline V CDR1 and CDR2: LGHNT, FRNRAP. There are 16 residues in the CDR3. V was shortened by 3 bases and J by 0 bases, with 12 bases between the two germline ends. The CDR3 is CASGFIPESSYNEQFF. CDR3 coding DNA: TGTGCTAGTGGTTTTATACCCGAGAGCTCCTACAATGAGCAGTTCTTC. Based on the CDR3 plus reference TRBV12-5 and TRBJ2-1, the full variable domain is DARVTQTPRHKVTEMGQEVTMRCQPILGHNTVFWYRQTMMQGLELLAYFRNRAPLDDSGMPKDRFSAEMPDATLATLKIQPSEPRDSAVYFCASGFIPESSYNEQFFGPGTRLTVL.

The chain's CDR3 is CASSSRLAGRGGIDTQYF. CDR3 DNA sequence: TGTGCCAGCAGCTCCCGACTCGCGGGGCGGGGGGGCATAGATACGCAGTATTTT. V usage is TRBV5-4 and J usage is TRBJ2-3; TRBD2 matches at 9 bases. The trim removed 3 bases at V and 5 bases at J, leaving 16 bases unmatched. The CDR3 covers 18 residues. CDR1 and CDR2 (germline): SGHNT, YYREEE (reference sequence). The variable domain in full, completed from reference TRBV5-4 and TRBJ2-3, reads ETGVTQSPTHLIKTRGQQVTLRCSSQSGHNTVSWYQQALGQGPQFIFQYYREEENGRGNFPPRFSGLQFPNYSSELNVNALELDDSALYLCASSSRLAGRGGIDTQYFGPGTRLTVL.

This clone was found a few times. The germline gene is not matched at one end of the junction; a read error may be the cause. V gene TRBV7-8 combines with J gene TRBJ1-6; the D gene is possibly TRBD1 (5 bases). From germline, CDR1 is SGHVS and CDR2 FQNEAQ. This CDR3 contains 17 residues. The CDR3 DNA sequence: TGTGCGAGCAAGGCCAACGTCAGACAGTGGGAGGATTCACCCCTCCACTTT. Translated: CASKANVRQWEDSPLHF.

This clone was counted a few times. V is TRBV11-3 and J is TRBJ2-1; D might be TRBD2 (6 bases). CDR1 is SGHNT and CDR2 is YENEEA in the germline V gene. CDR3 size: 14 residues. Trimming took 1 base from V and 8 from J, leaving 12 bases between them. Written as DNA, the CDR3 is TGTGCCAGCAGCTTAGTAGGAGGGACCGATGAGCAGTTCTTC. Translating it yields CASSLVGGTDEQFF. Using reference TRBV11-3 and TRBJ2-1 for the parts outside the CDR3, the full variable domain is EAGVVQSPRYKIIEKKQPVAFWCNPISGHNTLYWYLQNLGQGPELLIRYENEEAVDDSQLPKDRFSAERLKGVDSTLKIQPAELGDSAVYLCASSLVGGTDEQFFGPGTRLTVL.

The gene calls are TRBV30 and TRBJ1-4; D call uncertain. The CDR3 contains 12 residues. Trimming left V 4 bases short and J 6 bases short, with 9 bases between. Germline lookup yields CDR1 GTSNPN and CDR2 SVGIG (reference sequence). DNA for the CDR3: TGTGCCTGGAACCTGGCAGATGAAAAACTGTTTTTT. Translated, it gives CAWNLADEKLFF.

This chain joins TRBV6-5 and TRBJ1-2, with unresolved D. The length of the CDR3 is 14 residues. The germline V gene has CDR1 MNHEY and CDR2 SVGAGI. V was shortened by 7 bases and J by 4 bases, with 16 bases between the two germline ends. This CDR3 is CASTRASGSYGYTF. The DNA for the CDR3 is TGTGCCAGCACTAGGGCCTCGGGAAGCTATGGCTACACCTTC.

The rearrangement joins TRBV5-1 to TRBJ2-7; 7 bases line up with TRBD1. With 4 bases clipped from V and 4 bases from J, the junction kept 8 bases outside the gene matches. From germline, CDR1 is SGHRS and CDR2 YFSETQ. The CDR3 covers 14 residues. The CDR3 DNA follows: TGCGCCAGCAGCCCCAGGGGACAGCCGTACGAGCAGTACTTC. It codes for CASSPRGQPYEQYF.

This chain connects TRBV19 to TRBJ2-2; 7 bases match TRBD1. V lost 11 bases, J lost 5 bases, and 11 bases stayed unmatched. Germline V gene sequence: CDR1 LNHDA, CDR2 SQIVND (reference sequence). The CDR3 has 14 residues. The CDR3 region has the DNA TGTGCCGTTCTACAGGGGCGTGAAACCGGGGAGCTGTTTTTT. Residues: CAVLQGRETGELFF. Combining the CDR3 with reference TRBV19 and TRBJ2-2 gives the whole variable domain DGGITQSPKYLFRKEGQNVTLSCEQNLNHDAMYWYRQDPGQGLRLIYYSQIVNDFQKGDIAEGYSVSREKKESFPLTVTSAQKNPTAFYLCAVLQGRETGELFFGEGSRLTVL.

The chain is built from TRBV11-3 and TRBJ1-6, with D tentatively TRBD1 (5 bases). CDR3 length equals 17 residues. With 5 bases removed from V and 6 bases from J, the gap between germline ends came to 20 bases. Germline CDR1 SGHNT, CDR2 YENEEA. CDR3 sequence: CASSRVEGSPINSPLHF. The CDR3 DNA sequence: TGTGCCAGCAGCCGCGTGGAGGGGAGCCCCATTAATTCACCCCTCCACTTT.

The chain joins TRBV24-1 to TRBJ2-2; 10 bases fit TRBD2. V was pared by 2 bases and J by 4 bases, with 3 bases of the junction left unmatched. Germline values: CDR1 KGHDR, CDR2 SFDVKD. The CDR3 runs to 16 residues. CDR3 nucleotides: TGTGCCACCAGTGATTGGAGCGGGGGGGGCACCGGGGAGCTGTTTTTT. Translated, it gives CATSDWSGGGTGELFF.

The chain combines TRBV11-3 with TRBJ1-1; 7 nucleotides line up with TRBD1. This CDR3 has 14 residues. Germline V lookup: CDR1 SGHNT, CDR2 YENEEA. The V segment lost 3 bases and the J segment 6 bases; nucleotides outside the gene matches: 7. This CDR3 reads CASSLGGRGAEAFF. As DNA, the CDR3 is TGTGCCAGCAGCTTGGGGGGCAGGGGGGCTGAAGCTTTCTTT.

This clone came up once. The chain combines TRBV2 with TRBJ2-3; perhaps TRBD1 as D (7 bases). CDR1 is SNHLY and CDR2 is FYNNEI in the germline V gene. This CDR3 is 14 amino acids long. Trimming removed 5 bases at V and 1 base at J, with 10 bases between. CDR3 region: CASSQGGRTDTQYF. The CDR3 DNA follows: TGTGCCAGCAGTCAGGGGGGACGCACAGATACGCAGTATTTT.

V is TRBV6-6 and J is TRBJ2-1; no firm D call. Germline V gives CDR1 MNHNY, CDR2 SVGAGI (reference sequence). The ends were cut back, 2 bases at V and 5 bases at J, with 4 bases in the middle. This CDR3 is built from 12 residues. CDR3 protein: CASSYINNEQFF. The CDR3 nucleotides are TGTGCCAGCAGTTACATCAACAATGAGCAGTTCTTC.

This chain uses TRBV5-1 with TRBJ1-4; TRBD1 matches at 7 bases. After removal of 2 bases from V and 4 bases from J, the junction contained 5 bases not matched to a gene. Germline-derived CDR1 and CDR2 are SGHRS and YFSETQ. The CDR3 extends over 15 amino acids. The CDR3 nucleotides read TGCGCCAGCAGCTTCTCAGGGGGTAATAATGAAAAACTGTTTTTT. This translates into CASSFSGGNNEKLFF.